This is a list of T cell receptor beta chains from one sample in a study of T cell responses to AZD1222 COVID-19 vaccine. Sequencing used immunoSEQ multiplex PCR; TCRdb keeps in-frame clones, though not all of them. The profile shows about 200,000 clones, roughly 92% of them singletons. The source material was peripheral blood, sampled 28 days after the second AZD1222 dose. These receptors all stem from an adult who received the AZD1222 COVID-19 vaccine. Both conserved end residues are part of each CDR3. D genes are given only for firm matches. The size field is filled for only some rows; it gives once, few, many or a size class.

few	-	TRBV18	15	TRBJ1-4	CASSPSAGRNEKLFF	TGTGCCAGCTCACCGTCCGCAGGCCGTAATGAAAAACTGTTTTTT
-	-	TRBV7-9	15	TRBJ1-1	CASSLEVSLNTEAFF	TGTGCCAGCAGCTTAGAGGTCAGCTTGAACACTGAAGCTTTCTTT
-	-	TRBV5-1	14	TRBJ1-1	CAGSGQGVLTEAFF	TGCGCCGGCAGCGGGCAGGGAGTTCTCACTGAAGCTTTCTTT
-	-	TRBV7-2	15	TRBJ2-1	CASSLARGGPNEQFF	TGTGCCAGCAGCTTAGCGCGAGGAGGGCCCAATGAGCAGTTCTTC
-	TRBD1	TRBV5-6	15	TRBJ2-7	CASSLAWDRGLEQYF	TGTGCCAGCAGCTTGGCCTGGGACAGGGGGCTCGAGCAGTACTTC
-	TRBD1	TRBV10-3	17	TRBJ1-1	CAINPVPGQVRGTEAFF	TGTGCCATCAACCCAGTCCCGGGACAGGTGAGGGGCACTGAAGCTTTCTTT
-	-	TRBV12-5	12	TRBJ2-3	CASGLVPDTQYF	TGTGCTAGTGGTTTGGTACCCGATACGCAGTATTTT
-	-	TRBV12-3/TRBV12-4	13	TRBJ2-7	CASSFHVSYEQYF	TGTGCCAGCAGTTTTCATGTTTCCTACGAGCAGTACTTC
once	-	TRBV11-2	14	TRBJ2-7	CASSPLRGSYEQYF	TGTGCCAGCAGCCCCCTGCGCGGGTCCTACGAGCAGTACTTC
few	-	TRBV10-1	13	TRBJ1-5	CASLCWSNQPQHF	TGCGCCAGCCTCTGCTGGTCGAATCAGCCCCAGCATTTT
once	TRBD1	TRBV2	14	TRBJ1-4	CASNYRGLDEKLFF	TGTGCCAGCAACTACAGGGGGTTGGATGAAAAACTGTTTTTT
once	-	TRBV2	13	TRBJ2-3	CASSALGTDTQYF	TGTGCCAGCAGTGCCCTAGGGACAGATACGCAGTATTTT
once	TRBD2	TRBV5-8	15	TRBJ2-7	CASTRLGDYSYEQYF	TGTGCCAGCACCCGACTAGGGGACTACTCCTACGAGCAGTACTTC
-	TRBD2	TRBV19	18	TRBJ2-5	CASSGPTPLAGVGETQYF	TGTGCCAGTAGTGGCCCAACTCCACTAGCGGGGGTCGGAGAGACCCAGTACTTC
-	-	TRBV10-1	15	TRBJ2-3	CASSEIAWGTDTQYF	TGCGCCAGCAGTGAGATAGCATGGGGCACAGATACGCAGTATTTT
-	-	TRBV11-2	13	TRBJ1-2	CASSPNVRNGYTF	TGTGCCAGCAGCCCCAATGTTAGGAATGGCTACACCTTC
-	-	TRBV10-1	13	TRBJ1-2	CASSPGTNYGYTF	TGCGCCAGCAGTCCGGGTACAAACTATGGCTACACCTTC
once	-	TRBV18	15	TRBJ1-1	CASSLTGHQNTEAFF	TGTGCCAGCTCACTAACGGGACACCAGAACACTGAAGCTTTCTTT
-	-	TRBV3-1/TRBV3-2	16	TRBJ1-6	CASSRTRTGNGSPLHF	TGTGCCAGCAGCCGGACAAGAACAGGGAATGGTTCACCCCTCCACTTT
-	TRBD1	TRBV9	15	TRBJ2-2	CASSVAFQGVGELFF	TGTGCCAGCAGCGTAGCTTTCCAGGGGGTCGGGGAGCTGTTTTTT
-	-	TRBV7-9	14	TRBJ2-2	CASSLGGNTGELFF	TGTGCCAGCAGCTTGGGGGGGAACACCGGGGAGCTGTTTTTT
-	-	TRBV12-3/TRBV12-4	12	TRBJ1-2	CASSQDRPDYTF	TGTGCCAGCAGCCAGGACCGCCCCGACTACACCTTC
-	-	TRBV18	12	TRBJ1-2	CASSPAGYGYTF	TGTGCCAGCTCACCGGCAGGCTATGGCTACACCTTC
-	-	TRBV3-1/TRBV3-2	18	TRBJ1-4	CASSHGRWLGTTNEKLFF	TGTGCCAGCAGCCACGGACGGTGGCTGGGAACAACTAATGAAAAACTGTTTTTT
-	-	TRBV28	15	TRBJ1-5	CASSFQSGELQPQHF	TGTGCCAGCAGTTTCCAATCAGGGGAATTGCAGCCCCAGCATTTT
-	-	TRBV19	16	TRBJ1-5	CASSTPGEFKNQPQHF	TGTGCCAGTAGCACCCCGGGGGAATTCAAGAATCAGCCCCAGCATTTT
once	TRBD1	TRBV10-1	19	TRBJ1-6	CASSGGDSVASSYNSPLHF	TGCGCCAGCAGTGGGGGGGACAGTGTGGCGAGCTCCTATAATTCACCCCTCCACTTT
-	-	TRBV20-1	17	TRBJ1-5	CSASLRVNSYSNQPQHF	TGCAGTGCTAGTCTCAGGGTCAATTCTTATAGCAATCAGCCCCAGCATTTT